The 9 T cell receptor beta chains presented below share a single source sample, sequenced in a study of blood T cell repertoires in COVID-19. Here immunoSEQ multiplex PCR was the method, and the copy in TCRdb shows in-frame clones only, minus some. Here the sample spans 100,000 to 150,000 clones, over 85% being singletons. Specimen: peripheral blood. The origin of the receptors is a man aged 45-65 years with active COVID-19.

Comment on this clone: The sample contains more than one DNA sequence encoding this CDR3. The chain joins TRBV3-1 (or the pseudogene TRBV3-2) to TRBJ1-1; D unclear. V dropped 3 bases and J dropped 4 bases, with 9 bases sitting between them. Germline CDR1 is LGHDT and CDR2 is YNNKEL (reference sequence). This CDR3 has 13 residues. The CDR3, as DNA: TGTGCCAGCAGCCAGGGTTCGGGCACTGAAGCTTTCTTT. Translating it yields CASSQGSGTEAFF.

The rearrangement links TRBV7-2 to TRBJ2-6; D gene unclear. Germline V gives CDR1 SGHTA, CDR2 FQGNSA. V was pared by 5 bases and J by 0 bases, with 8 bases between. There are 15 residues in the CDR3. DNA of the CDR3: TGTGCCAGCAGCCCTCGTATCTCTGGGGCCAACGTCCTGACTTTC. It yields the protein CASSPRISGANVLTF.

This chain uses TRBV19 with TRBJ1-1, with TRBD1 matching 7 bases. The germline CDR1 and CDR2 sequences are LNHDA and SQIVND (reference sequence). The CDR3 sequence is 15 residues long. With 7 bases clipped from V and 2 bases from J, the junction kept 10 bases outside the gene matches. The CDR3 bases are TGTGCCAGTAATCACTTCGGGACAGCAAACACTGAAGCTTTCTTT. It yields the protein CASNHFGTANTEAFF. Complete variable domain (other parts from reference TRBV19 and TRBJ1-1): DGGITQSPKYLFRKEGQNVTLSCEQNLNHDAMYWYRQDPGQGLRLIYYSQIVNDFQKGDIAEGYSVSREKKESFPLTVTSAQKNPTAFYLCASNHFGTANTEAFFGQGTRLTVV.

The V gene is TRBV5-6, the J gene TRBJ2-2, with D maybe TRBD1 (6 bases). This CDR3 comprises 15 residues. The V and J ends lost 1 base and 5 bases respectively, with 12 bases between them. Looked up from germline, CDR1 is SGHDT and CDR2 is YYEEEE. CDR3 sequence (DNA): TGTGCCAGCAGCTTGACAGGGTTGCGGACCGGGGAGCTGTTTTTT. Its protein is CASSLTGLRTGELFF.

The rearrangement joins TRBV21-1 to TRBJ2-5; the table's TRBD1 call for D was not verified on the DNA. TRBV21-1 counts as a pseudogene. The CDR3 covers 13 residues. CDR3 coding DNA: TGTGCCAGCAGCAAAGCCCCCAAAGAGACCCAGTACTTC. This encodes CASSKAPKETQYF.

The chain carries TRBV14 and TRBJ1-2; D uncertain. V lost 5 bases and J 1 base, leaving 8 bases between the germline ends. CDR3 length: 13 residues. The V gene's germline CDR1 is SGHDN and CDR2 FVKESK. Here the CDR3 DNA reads TGTGCCAGCAGCTCTCAGGTTAACTATGGCTACACCTTC. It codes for CASSSQVNYGYTF. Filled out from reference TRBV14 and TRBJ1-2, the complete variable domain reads EAGVTQFPSHSVIEKGQTVTLRCDPISGHDNLYWYRRVMGKEIKFLLHFVKESKQDESGMPNNRFLAERTGGTYSTLKVQPAELEDSGVYFCASSSQVNYGYTFGSGTRLTVV.

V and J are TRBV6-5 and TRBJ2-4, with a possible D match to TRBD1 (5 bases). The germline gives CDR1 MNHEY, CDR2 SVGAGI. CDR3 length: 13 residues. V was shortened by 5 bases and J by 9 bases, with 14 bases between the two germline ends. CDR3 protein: CASSKQVWGIQYF. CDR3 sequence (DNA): TGTGCCAGCAGTAAACAGGTTTGGGGCATTCAGTACTTC.

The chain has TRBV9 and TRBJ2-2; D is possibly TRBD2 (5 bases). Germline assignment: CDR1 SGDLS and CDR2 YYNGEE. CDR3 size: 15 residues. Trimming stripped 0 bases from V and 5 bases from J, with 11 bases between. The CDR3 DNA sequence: TGTGCCAGCAGCGTAGGCGAAAGGAGGACCGGGGAGCTGTTTTTT. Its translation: CASSVGERRTGELFF.

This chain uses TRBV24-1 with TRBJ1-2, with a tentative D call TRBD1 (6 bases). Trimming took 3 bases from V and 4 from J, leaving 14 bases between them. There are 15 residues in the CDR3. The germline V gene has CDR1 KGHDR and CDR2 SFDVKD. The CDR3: CATSDLRQGTYGYTF. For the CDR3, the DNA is TGTGCCACCAGTGATCTGCGGCAGGGGACCTATGGCTACACCTTC.